This is a list of T cell receptor beta chains from one sample in a study of blood T cell repertoires in COVID-19. Sequencing was performed with immunoSEQ multiplex PCR; in TCRdb, only in-frame clones are kept and a portion is missing. Here the sample spans roughly 220,000 clones, about 90% being singletons. Sequenced material: PBMCs or T cells enriched from blood (not recorded which). The receptor source for this set is a woman in her forties or fifties with acute COVID-19. Both conserved end residues are part of each CDR3. The order of the fields is J gene, V gene, clone size, D gene, CDR3 DNA, CDR3 protein. A D gene is named only where the DNA matches it firmly. A row's size may be missing; if present it is once, few, many or a size class.

j_call: TRBJ2-1; v_call: TRBV5-6; clone_size: .; d_call: .; cdr3_nt: TGTGCCAGCAGCCGACTCCTCAATGAGCAGTTCTTC; cdr3_aa: CASSRLLNEQFF
j_call: TRBJ2-3; v_call: TRBV2; clone_size: .; d_call: TRBD2; cdr3_nt: TGTGCCAGTATAACTAGCGGAAAATGGGGGGCGCAGTATTTT; cdr3_aa: CASITSGKWGAQYF
j_call: TRBJ2-5; v_call: TRBV7-8; clone_size: .; d_call: .; cdr3_nt: TGTGCCAGCAGCTGGGGCTCGCAAGAGACCCAGTACTTC; cdr3_aa: CASSWGSQETQYF
j_call: TRBJ2-3; v_call: TRBV21-1; clone_size: .; d_call: .; cdr3_nt: TGTGCCAGCAGCAACCCCCCCGGGGGACAGGGCCTCACAGATACGCAGTATTTT; cdr3_aa: CASSNPPGGQGLTDTQYF
j_call: TRBJ2-1; v_call: TRBV5-4; clone_size: .; d_call: TRBD2; cdr3_nt: TGTGCCAGCAGCTTGGCCGGACTAGCAGGGACCTACAATGAGCAGTTCTTC; cdr3_aa: CASSLAGLAGTYNEQFF
j_call: TRBJ1-5; v_call: TRBV11-3; clone_size: .; d_call: TRBD1; cdr3_nt: TGTGCCAGCAGCCTTCTTGACAGGGAGAGCAATCAGCCCCAGCATTTT; cdr3_aa: CASSLLDRESNQPQHF
j_call: TRBJ2-5; v_call: TRBV27; clone_size: once; d_call: TRBD1; cdr3_nt: TGTGCCAGCAGTGCCCGACAGGGGTTAGGGGAGACCCAGTACTTC; cdr3_aa: CASSARQGLGETQYF
j_call: TRBJ1-3; v_call: TRBV7-3; clone_size: .; d_call: .; cdr3_nt: TGTGCCAGCAGCCCGGACAGTGGAAACACCATATATTTT; cdr3_aa: CASSPDSGNTIYF
j_call: TRBJ2-6; v_call: TRBV7-3; clone_size: once; d_call: .; cdr3_nt: TGTGCCAGCAGTCCACGGACAGCCGGGGCCAACGTCCTGACTTTC; cdr3_aa: CASSPRTAGANVLTF
j_call: TRBJ1-2; v_call: TRBV28; clone_size: .; d_call: .; cdr3_nt: TGTGCCAGCAGTTTAAGCACCCAGGTCTTGTTCCCTGGCTACACCTTC; cdr3_aa: CASSLSTQVLFPGYTF
j_call: TRBJ2-1; v_call: TRBV19; clone_size: .; d_call: TRBD2; cdr3_nt: TGTGCCAGTAGCGGACTAGCGGGGAACAATGAGCAGTTCTTC; cdr3_aa: CASSGLAGNNEQFF
j_call: TRBJ1-2; v_call: TRBV29-1; clone_size: few; d_call: TRBD1; cdr3_nt: TGCAGCGCCCGGGACAGGGACGGCTATGGCTACACCTTC; cdr3_aa: CSARDRDGYGYTF
j_call: TRBJ1-2; v_call: TRBV28; clone_size: .; d_call: TRBD1; cdr3_nt: TGTGCCAGCAGCCGACAGGGGGCAATTCTAACCTATGGCTACACCTTC; cdr3_aa: CASSRQGAILTYGYTF
j_call: TRBJ1-4; v_call: TRBV7-9; clone_size: .; d_call: TRBD1; cdr3_nt: TGTGCCAGCAGCTTAACAGGGGAGCAAAAACTGTTTTTT; cdr3_aa: CASSLTGEQKLFF
j_call: TRBJ2-7; v_call: TRBV27; clone_size: once; d_call: TRBD1; cdr3_nt: TGTGCCAGCTGCCGAAGGGACAGTCTCTACGAGCAGTACTTC; cdr3_aa: CASCRRDSLYEQYF
j_call: TRBJ2-5; v_call: TRBV7-2; clone_size: .; d_call: TRBD2; cdr3_nt: TGTGCCAGCACCCAGGCGGGAGGGCTAGAGACCCAGTACTTC; cdr3_aa: CASTQAGGLETQYF
j_call: TRBJ2-7; v_call: TRBV7-2; clone_size: .; d_call: TRBD2; cdr3_nt: TGTGCCAGCAGCTTAGCCGCGGGAGCGGGGGAGCAGTACTTC; cdr3_aa: CASSLAAGAGEQYF
j_call: TRBJ1-5; v_call: TRBV7-2; clone_size: .; d_call: .; cdr3_nt: TGTGCCAGCAGCTCCAGGCGGGGTGGCAATCAGCCCCAGCATTTT; cdr3_aa: CASSSRRGGNQPQHF
j_call: TRBJ2-1; v_call: TRBV28; clone_size: .; d_call: TRBD2; cdr3_nt: TGTGCCAGCAGTAAAGCGGGAGCTAGTCCTAATGAGCAGTTCTTC; cdr3_aa: CASSKAGASPNEQFF
j_call: TRBJ2-5; v_call: TRBV28; clone_size: .; d_call: TRBD1; cdr3_nt: TGTGCCAGCCTAACCGGGGCAGGGGGTCGACAGACCCAGTACTTC; cdr3_aa: CASLTGAGGRQTQYF
j_call: TRBJ2-3; v_call: TRBV27; clone_size: .; d_call: .; cdr3_nt: TGTGCCAGCAGGACGGCGGGGCACCCTGGAGTAGATACGCAGTATTTT; cdr3_aa: CASRTAGHPGVDTQYF
j_call: TRBJ2-7; v_call: TRBV29-1; clone_size: .; d_call: TRBD1; cdr3_nt: TGCAGCGCTGGGACAGGTTTCTACGAGCAGTACTTC; cdr3_aa: CSAGTGFYEQYF
j_call: TRBJ1-3; v_call: TRBV4-2; clone_size: .; d_call: .; cdr3_nt: TGTGCCAGCAGCCAAGATTTCGCGAGTTCTGGAAACACCATATATTTT; cdr3_aa: CASSQDFASSGNTIYF
j_call: TRBJ2-7; v_call: TRBV27; clone_size: .; d_call: TRBD2; cdr3_nt: TGTGCCAGCAGTTTATCTTCGGGTAGCGGGAGATACGAGCAGTACTTC; cdr3_aa: CASSLSSGSGRYEQYF
j_call: TRBJ2-7; v_call: TRBV6-6; clone_size: .; d_call: .; cdr3_nt: TGTGCCAGCAGAGACGTGCACAGGGACCACGAGCAGTACTTC; cdr3_aa: CASRDVHRDHEQYF
j_call: TRBJ2-2; v_call: TRBV27; clone_size: .; d_call: TRBD2; cdr3_nt: TGTGCCAGCAGTTTAAAATCCCTAAGTGGAGCGGGAGCCGGGGAGCTGTTTTTT; cdr3_aa: CASSLKSLSGAGAGELFF
j_call: TRBJ1-2; v_call: TRBV15; clone_size: .; d_call: TRBD1; cdr3_nt: TGTGCCACCAGCAGAACCGGGACAGTCCATGGCTACACCTTC; cdr3_aa: CATSRTGTVHGYTF
j_call: TRBJ2-5; v_call: TRBV11-3; clone_size: .; d_call: .; cdr3_nt: TGTGCCAGCAGTAACGGGGGAGAAGAGACCCAGTACTTC; cdr3_aa: CASSNGGEETQYF
j_call: TRBJ2-2; v_call: TRBV10-1; clone_size: .; d_call: .; cdr3_nt: TGCGCCAGCAGTGTGGAGCAGATCTTCACCGGGGAGCTGTTTTTT; cdr3_aa: CASSVEQIFTGELFF
j_call: TRBJ1-2; v_call: TRBV7-9; clone_size: .; d_call: TRBD1; cdr3_nt: TGTGCCAGCAGCTTGGGACAGTCCAACTATGGCTACACCTTC; cdr3_aa: CASSLGQSNYGYTF
j_call: TRBJ2-7; v_call: TRBV3-1/TRBV3-2; clone_size: .; d_call: .; cdr3_nt: TGTGCCTCCGGCTCCTACGAGCAGTACTTC; cdr3_aa: CASGSYEQYF
j_call: TRBJ2-1; v_call: TRBV14; clone_size: once; d_call: TRBD2; cdr3_nt: TGTGCCAGCAGCCAAGGACTAGCGGGCTACAATGAGCAGTTCTTC; cdr3_aa: CASSQGLAGYNEQFF
j_call: TRBJ2-7; v_call: TRBV30; clone_size: .; d_call: TRBD1; cdr3_nt: TGTGCCTGGAGTGTGACGGGACAGGGGGCCGAAGAGCAGTACTTC; cdr3_aa: CAWSVTGQGAEEQYF
j_call: TRBJ1-1; v_call: TRBV5-1; clone_size: few; d_call: .; cdr3_nt: TGCGCCAGCAGCTTGGGACACAGGGATCACACTGAAGCTTTCTTT; cdr3_aa: CASSLGHRDHTEAFF
j_call: TRBJ1-1; v_call: TRBV7-2; clone_size: .; d_call: .; cdr3_nt: TGTGCCAGCAGCTTTGGACTGGGGACTGAAGCTTTCTTT; cdr3_aa: CASSFGLGTEAFF
j_call: TRBJ2-2; v_call: TRBV6-6; clone_size: many; d_call: TRBD1; cdr3_nt: TGTGCCAGCAGTATACAGGGGGCGCACACCGGGGAGCTGTTTTTT; cdr3_aa: CASSIQGAHTGELFF
j_call: TRBJ2-5; v_call: TRBV2; clone_size: .; d_call: TRBD1; cdr3_nt: TGTGCCAGCAGCGGGACAGGGGGCGAGGAAGAGACCCAGTACTTC; cdr3_aa: CASSGTGGEEETQYF
j_call: TRBJ1-2; v_call: TRBV28; clone_size: .; d_call: .; cdr3_nt: TGTGCCAGCAGAATACAGGGTTTAATTAACTATGGCTACACCTTC; cdr3_aa: CASRIQGLINYGYTF
j_call: TRBJ1-4; v_call: TRBV5-1; clone_size: .; d_call: .; cdr3_nt: TGCGCCAGCAGCTTCCGGGGTGAAAAACTGTTTTTT; cdr3_aa: CASSFRGEKLFF
j_call: TRBJ2-5; v_call: TRBV7-3; clone_size: .; d_call: TRBD2; cdr3_nt: TGTGCCAGCAGCCCCGGACTAGCGGGAGGTTATCAAGAGACCCAGTACTTC; cdr3_aa: CASSPGLAGGYQETQYF
j_call: TRBJ2-5; v_call: TRBV7-2; clone_size: .; d_call: TRBD2; cdr3_nt: TGTGCCAGCAGCTTGCTAGCGGGATTGGAGACCCAGTACTTC; cdr3_aa: CASSLLAGLETQYF
j_call: TRBJ2-7; v_call: TRBV12-3/TRBV12-4; clone_size: .; d_call: .; cdr3_nt: TGTGCCAGCACTTCGGGACAACACTACGAGCAGTACTTC; cdr3_aa: CASTSGQHYEQYF
j_call: TRBJ2-2; v_call: TRBV2; clone_size: .; d_call: TRBD1; cdr3_nt: TGTGCCAGCAGCGACGGACAGGGGCACACCGGGGAGCTGTTTTTT; cdr3_aa: CASSDGQGHTGELFF
j_call: TRBJ1-6; v_call: TRBV19; clone_size: .; d_call: .; cdr3_nt: TGTGCCAGTAGTATAACGGGGACTGCGAATTCACCCCTCCACTTT; cdr3_aa: CASSITGTANSPLHF
j_call: TRBJ2-7; v_call: TRBV28; clone_size: .; d_call: TRBD1; cdr3_nt: TGTGCCAGCAGTTTGGAGTCGACAGGGTACTACGAGCAGTACTTC; cdr3_aa: CASSLESTGYYEQYF